This TCR beta chain was captured in a study of T cell repertoires in cytomegalovirus infection. Study-wide background: CMV epitopes in the study were HLA-C-restricted (recently identified) and HLA-B-restricted (well studied). Both a matching HLA type and CMV infection were indicated by public TCR beta signatures.

There are 16 residues in the CDR3. Unmatched junction bases numbered 12, after V lost 4 bases and J lost 6 bases. Germline V gene data show CDR1 as KGHDR and CDR2 as SFDVKD. TCRdb reprocessed the reads via MiXCR and lists one record per CDR3 protein. The sample records hundreds of thousands of distinct CDR3 sequences, more than 40% being singletons. Study findings and constraints: In two of eight donors, the top clonotype was HLA-C-restricted CMV-specific. The cumulative frequency of public TCR beta families identified carriers of CMV plus the relevant HLA.

A note on this clonotype: What it binds is unknown.

The origin of this receptor is a human donor in good health (CMV status not recorded). Some clones in this sample may be carry-over from other donors' samples. The rearrangement links TRBV24-1 to TRBJ2-3, with 7 bases fitting TRBD2. This sample comprised cultured PBMCs, obtained from culture after CMV antigen stimulation. The CDR3 spells CATSDETRGERDTQYF. The CDR3 nucleotides are TGTGCCACCAGTGACGAAACCCGGGGGGAAAGGGATACGCAGTATTTT.